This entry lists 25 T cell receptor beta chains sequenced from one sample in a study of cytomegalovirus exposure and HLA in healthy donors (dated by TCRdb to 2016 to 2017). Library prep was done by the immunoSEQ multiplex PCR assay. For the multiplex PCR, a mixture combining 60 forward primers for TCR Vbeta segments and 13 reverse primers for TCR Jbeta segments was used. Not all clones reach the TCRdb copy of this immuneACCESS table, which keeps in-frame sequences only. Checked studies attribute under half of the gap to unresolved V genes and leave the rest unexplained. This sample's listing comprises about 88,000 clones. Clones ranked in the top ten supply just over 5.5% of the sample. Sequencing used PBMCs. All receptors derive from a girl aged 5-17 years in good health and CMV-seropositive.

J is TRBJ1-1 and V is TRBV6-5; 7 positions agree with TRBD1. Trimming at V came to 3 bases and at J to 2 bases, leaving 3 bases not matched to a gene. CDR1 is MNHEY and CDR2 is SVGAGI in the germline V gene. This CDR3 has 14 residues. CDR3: CASSYPGGNTEAFF. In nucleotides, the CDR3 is TGTGCCAGCAGTTATCCAGGGGGTAACACTGAAGCTTTCTTT.

DNA for the CDR3: TGTGCCTGGAGTAAATTGGTAGCTAACTATGGCTACACCTTC. Translation gives CAWSKLVANYGYTF. This chain connects TRBV30 to TRBJ1-2; D is undetermined. This CDR3 is 14 amino acids long. Trimming took 2 bases from V and 0 from J, leaving 10 bases between them. The V gene's germline CDR1 is GTSNPN and CDR2 SVGIG (reference sequence).

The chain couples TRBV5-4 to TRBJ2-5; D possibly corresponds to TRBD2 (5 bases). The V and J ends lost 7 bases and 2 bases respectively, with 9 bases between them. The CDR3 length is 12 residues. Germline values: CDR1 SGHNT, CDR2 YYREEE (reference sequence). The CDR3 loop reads CASSGGQETQYF. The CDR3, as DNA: TGTGCCAGCTCAGGAGGACAAGAGACCCAGTACTTC. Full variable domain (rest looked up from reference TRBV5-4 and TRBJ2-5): ETGVTQSPTHLIKTRGQQVTLRCSSQSGHNTVSWYQQALGQGPQFIFQYYREEENGRGNFPPRFSGLQFPNYSSELNVNALELDDSALYLCASSGGQETQYFGPGTRLLVL.

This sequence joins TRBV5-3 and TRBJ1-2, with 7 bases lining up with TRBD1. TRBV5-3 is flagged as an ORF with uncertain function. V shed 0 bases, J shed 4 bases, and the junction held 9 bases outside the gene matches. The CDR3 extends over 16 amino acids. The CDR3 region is CARSLGSQGGLYGYTF. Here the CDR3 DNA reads TGTGCCAGAAGCTTGGGGTCGCAGGGGGGTCTCTATGGCTACACCTTC.

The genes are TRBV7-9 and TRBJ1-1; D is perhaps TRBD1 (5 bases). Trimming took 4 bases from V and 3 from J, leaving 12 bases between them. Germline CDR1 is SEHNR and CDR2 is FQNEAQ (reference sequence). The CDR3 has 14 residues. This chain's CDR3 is CASSSRARDTEAFF. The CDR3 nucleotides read TGTGCCAGCAGCTCCAGGGCCCGGGACACTGAAGCTTTCTTT.

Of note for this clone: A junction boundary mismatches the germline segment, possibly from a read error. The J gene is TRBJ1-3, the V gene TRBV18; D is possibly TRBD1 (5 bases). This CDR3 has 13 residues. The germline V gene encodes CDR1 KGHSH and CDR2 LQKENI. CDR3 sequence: CASLTGSGNNIYF. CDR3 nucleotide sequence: TGTGCCAGCTTAACAGGCTCTGGAAACAACATATATTTT.

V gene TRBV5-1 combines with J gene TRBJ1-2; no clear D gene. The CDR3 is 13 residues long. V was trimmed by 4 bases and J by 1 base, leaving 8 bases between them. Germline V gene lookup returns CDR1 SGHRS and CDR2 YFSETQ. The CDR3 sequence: CASSPGDNYGYTF. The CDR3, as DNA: TGCGCCAGCAGCCCCGGGGATAACTATGGCTACACCTTC.

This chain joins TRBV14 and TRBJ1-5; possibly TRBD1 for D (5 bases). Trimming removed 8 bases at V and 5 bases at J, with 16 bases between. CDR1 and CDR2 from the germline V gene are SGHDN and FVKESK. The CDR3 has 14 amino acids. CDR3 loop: CASPPLRGYQPQHF. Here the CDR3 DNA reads TGTGCCAGCCCCCCTTTAAGGGGATATCAGCCCCAGCATTTT.

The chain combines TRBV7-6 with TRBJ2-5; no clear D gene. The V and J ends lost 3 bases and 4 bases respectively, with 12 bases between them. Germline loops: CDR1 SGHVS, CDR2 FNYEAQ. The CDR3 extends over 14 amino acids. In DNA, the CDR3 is TGTGCCAGCAGCTTCATCCCGGGTGGAGAGACCCAGTACTTC. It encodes CASSFIPGGETQYF.

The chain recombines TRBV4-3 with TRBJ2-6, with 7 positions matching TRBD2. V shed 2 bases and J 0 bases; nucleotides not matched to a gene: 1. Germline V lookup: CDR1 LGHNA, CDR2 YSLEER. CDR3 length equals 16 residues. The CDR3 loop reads CASSQREGSGANVLTF. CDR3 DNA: TGCGCCAGCAGCCAAAGGGAGGGCTCTGGGGCCAACGTCCTGACTTTC.

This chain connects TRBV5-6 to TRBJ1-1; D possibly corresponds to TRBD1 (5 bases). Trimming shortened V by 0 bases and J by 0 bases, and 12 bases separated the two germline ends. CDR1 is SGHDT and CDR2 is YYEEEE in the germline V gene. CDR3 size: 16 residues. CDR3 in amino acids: CASSLDRRDLNTEAFF. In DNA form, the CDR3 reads TGTGCCAGCAGCTTGGACCGCAGGGACTTGAACACTGAAGCTTTCTTT.

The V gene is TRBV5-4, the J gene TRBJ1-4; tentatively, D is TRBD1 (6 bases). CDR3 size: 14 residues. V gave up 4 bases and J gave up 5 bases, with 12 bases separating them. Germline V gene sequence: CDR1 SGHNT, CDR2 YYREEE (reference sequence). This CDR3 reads CASSPGTNNEKLFF. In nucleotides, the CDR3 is TGTGCCAGCAGCCCGGGGACAAACAATGAAAAACTGTTTTTT.

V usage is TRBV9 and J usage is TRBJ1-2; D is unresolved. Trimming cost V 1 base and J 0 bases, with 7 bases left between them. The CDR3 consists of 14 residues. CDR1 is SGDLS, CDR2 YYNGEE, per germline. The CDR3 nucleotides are TGTGCCAGCAGCGTATCAACAGCTAACTATGGCTACACCTTC. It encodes CASSVSTANYGYTF.

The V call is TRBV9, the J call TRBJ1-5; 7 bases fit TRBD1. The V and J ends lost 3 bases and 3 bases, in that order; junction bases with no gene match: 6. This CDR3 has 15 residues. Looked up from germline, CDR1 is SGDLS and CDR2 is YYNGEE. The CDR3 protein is CASSESGTVNQPQHF. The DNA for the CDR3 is TGTGCCAGCAGCGAATCCGGGACAGTCAATCAGCCCCAGCATTTT.

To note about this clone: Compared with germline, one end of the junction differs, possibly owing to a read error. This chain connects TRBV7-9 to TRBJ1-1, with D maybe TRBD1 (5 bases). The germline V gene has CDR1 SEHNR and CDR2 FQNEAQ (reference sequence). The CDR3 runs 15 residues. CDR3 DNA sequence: TGTGCCAGCAGCTTAGGACAGCCCCAGAACTCTGAAGCTTTCTTT. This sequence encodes CASSLGQPQNSEAFF.

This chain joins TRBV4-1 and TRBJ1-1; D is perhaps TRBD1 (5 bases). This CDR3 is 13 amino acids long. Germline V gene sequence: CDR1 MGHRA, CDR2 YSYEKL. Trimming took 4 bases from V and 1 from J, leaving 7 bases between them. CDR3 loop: CASSPGQNTEAFF. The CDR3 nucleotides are TGCGCCAGCAGCCCAGGACAGAACACTGAAGCTTTCTTT.

The CDR3 sequence: CASSQDLPGRVLAVAVDEQYF. The CDR3, as DNA: TGTGCCAGCAGCCAAGATCTTCCAGGGAGGGTACTGGCCGTAGCCGTTGACGAGCAGTACTTC. V gene TRBV4-2 combines with J gene TRBJ2-7; 7 positions agree with TRBD2. The V and J ends lost 0 bases and 5 bases, in that order; junction bases with no gene match: 25. Germline V gives CDR1 LGHNA, CDR2 YNFKEQ. The CDR3 runs to 21 residues.

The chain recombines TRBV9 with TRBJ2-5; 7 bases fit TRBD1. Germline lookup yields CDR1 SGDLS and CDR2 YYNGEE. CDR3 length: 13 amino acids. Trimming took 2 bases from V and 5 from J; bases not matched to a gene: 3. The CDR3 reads CASSVGDSETQYF. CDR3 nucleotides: TGTGCCAGCAGCGTGGGGGACAGTGAGACCCAGTACTTC.

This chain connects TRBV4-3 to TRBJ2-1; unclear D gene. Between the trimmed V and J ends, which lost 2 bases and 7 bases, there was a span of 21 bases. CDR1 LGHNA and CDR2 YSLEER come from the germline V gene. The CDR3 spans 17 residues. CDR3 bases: TGCGCCAGCAGCCAAAACCCCCTCAGTGGGTTGGAGAATGAGCAGTTCTTC. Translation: CASSQNPLSGLENEQFF.

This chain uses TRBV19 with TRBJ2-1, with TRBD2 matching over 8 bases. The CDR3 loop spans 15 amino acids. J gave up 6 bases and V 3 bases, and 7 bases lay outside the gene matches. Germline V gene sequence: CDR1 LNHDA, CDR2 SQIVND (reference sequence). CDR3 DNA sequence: TGTGCCAGTAGTATCGCTTCAGCGGGGGTCAATGAGCAGTTCTTC. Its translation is CASSIASAGVNEQFF.

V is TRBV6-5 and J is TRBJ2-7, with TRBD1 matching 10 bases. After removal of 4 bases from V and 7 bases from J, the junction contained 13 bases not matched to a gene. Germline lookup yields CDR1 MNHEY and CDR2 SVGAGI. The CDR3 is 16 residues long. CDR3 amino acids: CASSLDVTGGLFEQYF. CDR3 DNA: TGTGCCAGCAGTTTAGATGTGACAGGGGGCCTGTTTGAGCAGTACTTC.

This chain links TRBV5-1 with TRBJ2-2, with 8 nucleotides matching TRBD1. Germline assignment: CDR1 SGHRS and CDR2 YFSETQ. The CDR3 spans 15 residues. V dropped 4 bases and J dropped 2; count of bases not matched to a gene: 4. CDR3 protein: CASSRTGQNTGELFF. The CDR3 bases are TGCGCCAGCAGCCGGACAGGGCAAAACACCGGGGAGCTGTTTTTT.

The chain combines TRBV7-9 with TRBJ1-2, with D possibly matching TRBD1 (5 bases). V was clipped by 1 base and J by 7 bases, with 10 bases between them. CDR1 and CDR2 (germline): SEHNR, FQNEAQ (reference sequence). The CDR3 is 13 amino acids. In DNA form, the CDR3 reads TGTGCCAGCAGCTTAGAGGCGGGACTTGGCTACACCTTC. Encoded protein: CASSLEAGLGYTF.

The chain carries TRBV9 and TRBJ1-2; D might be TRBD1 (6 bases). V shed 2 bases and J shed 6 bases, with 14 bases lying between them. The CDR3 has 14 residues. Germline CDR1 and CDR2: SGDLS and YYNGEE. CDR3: CASSVGSGVDGYTF. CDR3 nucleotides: TGTGCCAGCAGCGTGGGATCAGGGGTAGATGGCTACACCTTC.

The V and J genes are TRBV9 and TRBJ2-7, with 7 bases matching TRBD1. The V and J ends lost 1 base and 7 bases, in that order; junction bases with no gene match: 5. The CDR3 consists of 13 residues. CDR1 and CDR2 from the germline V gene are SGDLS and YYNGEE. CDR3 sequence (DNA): TGTGCCAGCAGCGTAACAGGGGTTGGAGAGCAGTACTTC. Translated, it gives CASSVTGVGEQYF.